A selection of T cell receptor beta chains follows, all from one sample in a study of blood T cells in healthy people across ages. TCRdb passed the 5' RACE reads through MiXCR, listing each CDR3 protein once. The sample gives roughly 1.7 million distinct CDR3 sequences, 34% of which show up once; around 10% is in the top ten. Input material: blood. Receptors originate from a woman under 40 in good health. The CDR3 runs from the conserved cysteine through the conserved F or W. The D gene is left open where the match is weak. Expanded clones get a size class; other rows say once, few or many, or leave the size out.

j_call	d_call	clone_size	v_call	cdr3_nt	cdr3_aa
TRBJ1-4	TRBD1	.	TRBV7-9	TGTGCCAGCAGCTTCGGTCTCGGGACAGGTGATGAAAAACTGTTTTTT	CASSFGLGTGDEKLFF
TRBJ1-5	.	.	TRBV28	TGTGCGAGTTGGGGTCAACATCAGCCCCAGCATTTT	CASWGQHQPQHF
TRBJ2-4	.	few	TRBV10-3	TGTGCCATCAGTGAGTCCGGGGGAGGAGATTGGGAGCAGTACTTC	CAISESGGGDWEQYF
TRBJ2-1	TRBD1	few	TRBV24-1	TGTGCCACCAGTGATTCCTCCGGGACAGGGAGTGGAAATGAGCAGTTCTTC	CATSDSSGTGSGNEQFF
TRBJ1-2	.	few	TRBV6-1	TGTGCCAGCAGACCAGGCCGCCGGGCAATGAATGGCTACACCTTC	CASRPGRRAMNGYTF
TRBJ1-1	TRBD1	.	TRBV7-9	TGTGCCAGCAGCTCGGGACAGGGGGCAAATACTAAAGCTTTCTTT	CASSSGQGANTKAFF
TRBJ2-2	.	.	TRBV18	TGTGCCAGCTCACCGAAAGGGACCGGGGAGCTGTTTTTT	CASSPKGTGELFF
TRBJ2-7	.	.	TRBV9	TGTGCCAGCAGCGTAGCCGAGGGGACCTACGAGCAGTACTTC	CASSVAEGTYEQYF
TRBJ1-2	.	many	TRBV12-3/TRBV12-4	TGTGCCAGCAGTCCAAAGGACATTGGCGGCTACACCTTC	CASSPKDIGGYTF
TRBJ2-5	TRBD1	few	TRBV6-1	TGTGCCAGCAGTGGCACAGGGGGCGGTGGGTTCGGGGAGACCCAGTACTTC	CASSGTGGGGFGETQYF
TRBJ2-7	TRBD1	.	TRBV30	TGTGCCTGGACGACCGGGACAGGGGCCTACGAGCAGTACTTC	CAWTTGTGAYEQYF
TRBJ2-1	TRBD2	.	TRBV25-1	TGTGCCAGCAGTGAATTGGTTAGCGGGAGGGTCAATGAGCAGTTCTTC	CASSELVSGRVNEQFF
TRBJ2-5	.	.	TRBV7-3	TGTGCCAGCAGCCCCTCGATGATAGCGGACAGGCAGTACTTC	CASSPSMIADRQYF